This T cell receptor beta chain was identified in a study of cytomegalovirus exposure and HLA in healthy donors. Remarks on this clone: The antigen remains unidentified.

The primer mix had 60 Vbeta and 13 Jbeta primers. Profiled with immunoSEQ multiplex PCR; TCRdb holds only in-frame clones, not every one. The repertoire holds about 93,000 clones, with around three quarters as singletons. Whole-study findings and limits: The authors later found TCR association rates varying by HLA locus, with DRB1 most and HLA-C fewest.

The germline gives CDR1 SGDLS, CDR2 YYNGEE. This CDR3 is built from 13 residues. The ends lost 5 bases at V and 4 bases at J; junction bases unmatched: 4. The receptor was isolated from a man aged 30 to 45 in good health and CMV-seronegative. Sequenced: PBMCs. This chain links TRBV9 with TRBJ1-2; 8 bases are shared with TRBD1. This chain's CDR3 is CASSDRGSYGYTF. DNA for the CDR3: TGTGCCAGCAGTGACAGGGGTAGCTATGGCTACACCTTC.